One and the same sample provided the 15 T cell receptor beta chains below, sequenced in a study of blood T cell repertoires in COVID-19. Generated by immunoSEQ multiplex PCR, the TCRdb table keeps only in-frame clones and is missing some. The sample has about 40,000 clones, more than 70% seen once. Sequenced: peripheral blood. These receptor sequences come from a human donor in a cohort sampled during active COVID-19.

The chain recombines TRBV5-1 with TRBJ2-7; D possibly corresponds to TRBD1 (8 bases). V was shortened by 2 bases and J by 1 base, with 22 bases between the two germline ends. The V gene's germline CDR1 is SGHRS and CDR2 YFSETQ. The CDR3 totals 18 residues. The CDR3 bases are TGCGCCAGCAGCTTACACCCATTCGGGGGGACAGGATCCTACGAGCAGTACTTC. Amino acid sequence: CASSLHPFGGTGSYEQYF.

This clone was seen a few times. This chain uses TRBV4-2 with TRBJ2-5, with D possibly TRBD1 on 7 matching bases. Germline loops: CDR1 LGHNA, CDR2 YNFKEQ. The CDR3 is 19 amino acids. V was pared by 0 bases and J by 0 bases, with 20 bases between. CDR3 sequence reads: CASSQELQGGPKYQETQYF. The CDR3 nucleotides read TGTGCCAGCAGCCAAGAGCTCCAGGGGGGCCCTAAGTACCAAGAGACCCAGTACTTC.

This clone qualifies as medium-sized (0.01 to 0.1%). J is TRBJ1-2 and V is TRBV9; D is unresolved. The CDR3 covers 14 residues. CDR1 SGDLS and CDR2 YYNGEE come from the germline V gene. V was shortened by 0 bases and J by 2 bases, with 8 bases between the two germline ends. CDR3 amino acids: CASSVGAINYGYTF. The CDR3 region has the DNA TGTGCCAGCAGCGTAGGGGCCATAAACTATGGCTACACCTTC.

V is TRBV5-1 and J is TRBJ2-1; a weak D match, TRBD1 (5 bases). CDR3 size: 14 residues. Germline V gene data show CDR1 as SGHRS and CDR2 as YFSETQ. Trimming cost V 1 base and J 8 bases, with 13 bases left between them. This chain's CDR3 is CASSLSGAMDEQFF. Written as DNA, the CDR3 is TGCGCCAGCAGCTTGAGTGGGGCCATGGATGAGCAGTTCTTC.

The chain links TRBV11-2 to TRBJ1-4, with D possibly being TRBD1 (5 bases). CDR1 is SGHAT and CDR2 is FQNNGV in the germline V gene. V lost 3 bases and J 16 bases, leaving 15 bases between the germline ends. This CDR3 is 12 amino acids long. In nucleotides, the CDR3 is TGTGCCAGCAGCTTGGAGGGGTGGCCACCGTTTTTT. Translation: CASSLEGWPPFF.

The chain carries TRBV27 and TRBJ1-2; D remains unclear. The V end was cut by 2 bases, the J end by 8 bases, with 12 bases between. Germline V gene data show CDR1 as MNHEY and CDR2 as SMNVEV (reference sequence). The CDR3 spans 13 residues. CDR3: CASSLMVGGGYTF. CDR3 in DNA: TGTGCCAGCAGTTTAATGGTGGGAGGGGGCTACACCTTC.

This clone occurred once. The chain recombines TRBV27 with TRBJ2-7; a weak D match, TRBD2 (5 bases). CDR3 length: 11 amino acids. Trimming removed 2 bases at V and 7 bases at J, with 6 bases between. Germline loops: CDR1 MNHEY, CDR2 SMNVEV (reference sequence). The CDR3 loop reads CASSLRGEQYF. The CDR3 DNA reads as TGTGCCAGCAGTTTACGAGGGGAGCAGTACTTC.

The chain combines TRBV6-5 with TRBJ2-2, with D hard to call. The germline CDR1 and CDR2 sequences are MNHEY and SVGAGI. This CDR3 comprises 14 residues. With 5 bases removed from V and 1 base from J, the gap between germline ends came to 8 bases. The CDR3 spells CASSRRQNTGELFF. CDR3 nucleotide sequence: TGTGCCAGCAGTCGTCGACAGAACACCGGGGAGCTGTTTTTT.

The CDR3 nucleotides read TGTGCCAGCAGTGAAGGGACACAGCGCTCCAACACCTTC. This codes for CASSEGTQRSNTF. This chain links TRBV2 with TRBJ1-2, with a weak D call TRBD1 (5 bases). The length of the CDR3 is 13 residues. Between the trimmed V and J ends, which lost 1 base and 12 bases, there was a span of 15 bases. Germline loops: CDR1 SNHLY, CDR2 FYNNEI.

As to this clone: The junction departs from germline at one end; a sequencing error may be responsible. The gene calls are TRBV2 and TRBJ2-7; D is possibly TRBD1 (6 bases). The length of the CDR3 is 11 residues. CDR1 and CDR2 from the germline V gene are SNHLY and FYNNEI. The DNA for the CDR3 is TGTGCCAGCAGTGTCCGGGACATCCTCTCCTTC. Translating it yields CASSVRDILSF.

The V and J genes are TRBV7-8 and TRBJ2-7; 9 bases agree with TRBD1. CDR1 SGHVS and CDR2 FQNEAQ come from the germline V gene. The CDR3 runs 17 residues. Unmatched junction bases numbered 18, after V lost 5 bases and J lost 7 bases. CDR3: CASSPRAGNRGQWEQYF. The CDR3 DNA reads TGTGCCAGCAGCCCTAGGGCGGGAAACAGGGGGCAATGGGAGCAGTACTTC.

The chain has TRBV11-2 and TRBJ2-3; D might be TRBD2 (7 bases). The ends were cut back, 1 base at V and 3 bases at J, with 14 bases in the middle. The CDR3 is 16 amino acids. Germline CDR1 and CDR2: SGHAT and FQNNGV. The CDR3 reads CASSLGGGLGTDTQYF. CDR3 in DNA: TGTGCCAGCAGCTTAGGGGGGGGCCTCGGGACAGATACGCAGTATTTT.

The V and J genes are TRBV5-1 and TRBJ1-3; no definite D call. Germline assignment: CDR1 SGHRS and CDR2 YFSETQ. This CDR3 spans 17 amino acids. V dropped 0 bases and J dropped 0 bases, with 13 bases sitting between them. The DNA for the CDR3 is TGCGCCAGCAGCTTGGTGTCTGGGCCCAACTCTGGAAACACCATATATTTT. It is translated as CASSLVSGPNSGNTIYF.

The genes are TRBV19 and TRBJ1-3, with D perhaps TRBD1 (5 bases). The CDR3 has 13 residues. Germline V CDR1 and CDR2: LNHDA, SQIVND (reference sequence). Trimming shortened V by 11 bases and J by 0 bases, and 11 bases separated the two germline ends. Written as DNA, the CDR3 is TGTGCCGCCCACAGGTCCTCTGGAAACACCATATATTTT. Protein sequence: CAAHRSSGNTIYF. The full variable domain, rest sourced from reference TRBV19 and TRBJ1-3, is DGGITQSPKYLFRKEGQNVTLSCEQNLNHDAMYWYRQDPGQGLRLIYYSQIVNDFQKGDIAEGYSVSREKKESFPLTVTSAQKNPTAFYLCAAHRSSGNTIYFGEGSWLTVV.

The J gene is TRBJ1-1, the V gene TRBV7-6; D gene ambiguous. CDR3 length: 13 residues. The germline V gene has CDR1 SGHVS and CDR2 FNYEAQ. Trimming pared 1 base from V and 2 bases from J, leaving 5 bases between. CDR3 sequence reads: CASSLGANTEAFF. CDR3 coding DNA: TGTGCCAGCAGCTTAGGAGCTAACACTGAAGCTTTCTTT.